Shown below are 17 T cell receptor beta chains from a single sample sequenced in a study of T cell responses to AZD1222 COVID-19 vaccine. Profiling relied on immunoSEQ multiplex PCR, and the TCRdb table lists in-frame clones only, not all of them. The sample has about 140,000 clones, roughly 88% seen once; the top ten hold approximately 3.5%. The specimen was peripheral blood, collected on day 0 of AZD1222 vaccination. The receptors were gathered from an adult in good health.

The chain links TRBV4-2 to TRBJ1-1; D unclear. CDR1 and CDR2 (germline): LGHNA, YNFKEQ. V was shortened by 2 bases and J by 2 bases, with 12 bases between the two germline ends. This CDR3 has 15 residues. The CDR3 here is CASSQPTTDNTEAFF. CDR3 bases: TGTGCCAGCAGCCAACCTACAACAGACAACACTGAAGCTTTCTTT.

This clone showed up just a few times. The genes are TRBV7-6 and TRBJ1-1; D perhaps matches TRBD1 (6 bases). CDR1 is SGHVS, CDR2 FNYEAQ, per germline. The CDR3 sequence is 15 residues long. Trimming pared 1 base from V and 0 bases from J, leaving 9 bases between. CDR3 in amino acids: CASSLGGRVNTEAFF. The CDR3 bases are TGTGCCAGCAGCTTAGGGGGGCGGGTGAACACTGAAGCTTTCTTT.

The chain carries TRBV6-1 and TRBJ2-1; D unclear. This CDR3 has 14 residues. Germline V gene lookup returns CDR1 MNHNS and CDR2 SASEGT. Between the trimmed V and J ends, which lost 8 bases and 5 bases, there was a span of 16 bases. CDR3 nucleotides: TGTGCCAGCTCCTTCAGAGGCGAGGACAATGAGCAGTTCTTC. Its translation: CASSFRGEDNEQFF.

The V and J genes are TRBV2 and TRBJ1-5; 9 nucleotides match TRBD1. CDR1 and CDR2 from the germline V gene are SNHLY and FYNNEI. J was trimmed by 8 bases and V by 8 bases; bases with no gene match: 7. This CDR3 comprises 13 residues. The CDR3 region has the DNA TGTGCCAGCGTCCCCGACAGGGGGGAGCCCCAGCATTTT. Residues: CASVPDRGEPQHF.

The chain links TRBV7-6 to TRBJ1-1; the match to TRBD1 covers 8 bases. Per the germline V gene, CDR1 is SGHVS and CDR2 is FNYEAQ. Trimming cost V 0 bases and J 0 bases; bases outside gene matches: 6. The CDR3 has 17 residues. The CDR3 is CASSLARTGTLNTEAFF. Here the CDR3 DNA reads TGTGCCAGCAGCTTAGCGCGGACAGGGACCCTGAACACTGAAGCTTTCTTT.

This clone was counted a few times. The rearrangement links TRBV2 to TRBJ2-5; a possible D gene is TRBD1 (5 bases). The CDR3 extends over 12 amino acids. V was shortened by 4 bases and J by 3 bases, with 6 bases between the two germline ends. Germline loops: CDR1 SNHLY, CDR2 FYNNEI. The CDR3 DNA reads as TGTGCCAGCAGTGTAGGGGAAGAGACCCAGTACTTC. Its translation is CASSVGEETQYF.

The rearrangement joins TRBV7-2 to TRBJ1-1; D unresolved. The CDR3 sequence is 15 residues long. V was shortened by 5 bases and J by 1 base, with 14 bases between the two germline ends. Germline V lookup: CDR1 SGHTA, CDR2 FQGNSA. The CDR3, as DNA: TGTGCCAGCAGCCAATTTAGGTCCAGGAACACTGAAGCTTTCTTT. Translated: CASSQFRSRNTEAFF. Together with reference TRBV7-2 and TRBJ1-1, the CDR3 gives the full variable domain: GAGVSQSPSNKVTEKGKDVELRCDPISGHTALYWYRQSLGQGLEFLIYFQGNSAPDKSGLPSDRFSAERTGGSVSTLTIQRTQQEDSAVYLCASSQFRSRNTEAFFGQGTRLTVV.

The rearrangement uses TRBV11-2 and TRBJ2-7; no clear D. CDR1 SGHAT and CDR2 FQNNGV come from the germline V gene. The CDR3 spans 14 residues. V was clipped by 0 bases and J by 7 bases, with 13 bases between them. CDR3 nucleotides: TGTGCCAGCAGCTTAGACCCCCTGCTTCGGGAGCAGTACTTC. It translates to CASSLDPLLREQYF.

The chain combines TRBV3-1 (or the pseudogene TRBV3-2) with TRBJ1-1; D remains unclear. The CDR3 has 13 amino acids. Trimming took off 1 base at V and 5 bases at J, with 8 bases between the two ends. Per germline, CDR1 LGHDT and CDR2 YNNKEL (reference sequence). As DNA, the CDR3 is TGTGCCAGCAGCCAAGTCCCCCTAACTGAAGCTTTCTTT. This encodes CASSQVPLTEAFF.

This rearrangement joins TRBV10-3 to TRBJ2-3; 10 positions match TRBD1. This CDR3 has 18 amino acids. V shed 1 base, J shed 6 bases, and the junction held 13 bases outside the gene matches. The germline V gene encodes CDR1 ENHRY and CDR2 SYGVKD. This CDR3 reads CAISEFVPGQGLADTQYF. The CDR3 nucleotides are TGTGCCATCAGTGAGTTTGTCCCGGGACAGGGGCTGGCGGATACGCAGTATTTT.

This chain connects TRBV30 to TRBJ1-2; the D is unclear. The germline V gene has CDR1 GTSNPN and CDR2 SVGIG (reference sequence). This CDR3 is 15 amino acids long. The ends were cut back, 2 bases at V and 5 bases at J, with 18 bases in the middle. CDR3 residues: CAWSPRTAGRYGYTF. CDR3 DNA sequence: TGTGCCTGGAGTCCCCGGACGGCGGGCCGTTATGGCTACACCTTC.

V gene TRBV28 combines with J gene TRBJ1-1, with D possibly TRBD1 on 5 matching bases. Germline-derived CDR1 and CDR2 are MDHEN and SYDVKM. This CDR3 contains 14 residues. V shed 8 bases and J shed 5 bases, with 18 bases lying between them. The CDR3 reads CASGAVLWVTEAFF. The CDR3 nucleotides read TGTGCCAGCGGGGCTGTCCTCTGGGTTACTGAAGCTTTCTTT.

The V gene is TRBV28, the J gene TRBJ1-2, with a possible D match to TRBD1 (5 bases). V lost 7 bases and J 2 bases, leaving 14 bases between the germline ends. This CDR3 spans 14 amino acids. Germline CDR1 is MDHEN and CDR2 is SYDVKM. DNA of the CDR3: TGTGCCAGCAATGTTTTAGGGGCCAACTATGGCTACACCTTC. Protein sequence: CASNVLGANYGYTF.

V usage is TRBV11-2 and J usage is TRBJ1-2; the D gene is possibly TRBD1 (5 bases). V dropped 1 base and J dropped 3 bases, with 6 bases sitting between them. The CDR3 has 13 residues. Germline-derived CDR1 and CDR2 are SGHAT and FQNNGV. CDR3 DNA: TGTGCCAGCAGCTTAGGGGGCTACTATGGCTACACCTTC. Protein product: CASSLGGYYGYTF. Together with reference TRBV11-2 and TRBJ1-2, the CDR3 gives the full variable domain: EAGVAQSPRYKIIEKRQSVAFWCNPISGHATLYWYQQILGQGPKLLIQFQNNGVVDDSQLPKDRFSAERLKGVDSTLKIQPAKLEDSAVYLCASSLGGYYGYTFGSGTRLTVV.

The rearrangement uses TRBV5-1 and TRBJ1-4; 8 bases map to TRBD1. V trimming: 4 bases; J trimming: 0 bases; junction bases outside the gene matches: 2. CDR3 length equals 15 residues. CDR1 SGHRS and CDR2 YFSETQ come from the germline V gene. DNA for the CDR3: TGCGCCAGCAGCGACAGGGGTGCAACTAATGAAAAACTGTTTTTT. As protein: CASSDRGATNEKLFF.

V and J are TRBV19 and TRBJ2-2; D may correspond to TRBD1 or TRBD2 (5 bases each). The CDR3 covers 15 residues. The V gene's germline CDR1 is LNHDA and CDR2 SQIVND (reference sequence). Trimming pared 4 bases from V and 5 bases from J, leaving 14 bases between. CDR3: CASSSPGTLTGELFF. The DNA for the CDR3 is TGTGCCAGTAGTAGTCCCGGGACGTTGACCGGGGAGCTGTTTTTT.

The CDR3 sequence is CASAGGMGDQPQHF. CDR3 nucleotide sequence: TGTGCCTCCGCGGGAGGAATGGGGGATCAGCCCCAGCATTTT. The V call is TRBV27, the J call TRBJ1-5; a possible D gene is TRBD1 (5 bases). The V end lost 11 bases, the J end lost 5 bases, and 19 bases lay between the germline ends. Germline CDR1 reads MNHEY; CDR2 reads SMNVEV (reference sequence). CDR3 size: 14 residues.